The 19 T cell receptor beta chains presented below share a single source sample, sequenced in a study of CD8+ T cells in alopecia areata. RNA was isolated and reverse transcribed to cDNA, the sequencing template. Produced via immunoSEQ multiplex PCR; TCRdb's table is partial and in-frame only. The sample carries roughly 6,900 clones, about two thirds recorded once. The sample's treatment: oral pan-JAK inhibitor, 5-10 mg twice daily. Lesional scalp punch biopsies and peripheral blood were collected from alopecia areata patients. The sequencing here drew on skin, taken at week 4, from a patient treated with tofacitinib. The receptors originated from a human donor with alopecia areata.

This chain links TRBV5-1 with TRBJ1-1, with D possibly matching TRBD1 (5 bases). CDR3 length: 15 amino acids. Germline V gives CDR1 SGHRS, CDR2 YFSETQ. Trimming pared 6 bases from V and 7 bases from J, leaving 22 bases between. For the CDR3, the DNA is TGCGCCAGCACCCTCGGTACAGGCGAAGAAGGTGAAGCTTTCTTT. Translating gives CASTLGTGEEGEAFF.

The CDR3 nucleotides are TGTGCCAGCAGCGGAAGGACAGGGGTAAGGGCCTACGAGCAGTACTTC. Its protein is CASSGRTGVRAYEQYF. The chain combines TRBV2 with TRBJ2-7, with 9 nucleotides matching TRBD1. This CDR3 is 16 amino acids long. Germline V gene sequence: CDR1 SNHLY, CDR2 FYNNEI. J lost 2 bases, V lost 6 bases, and 11 bases had no gene match.

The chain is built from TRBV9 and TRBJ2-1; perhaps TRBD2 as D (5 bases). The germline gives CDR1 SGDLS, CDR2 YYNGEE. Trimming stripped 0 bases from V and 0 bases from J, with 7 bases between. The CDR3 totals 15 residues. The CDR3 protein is CASSVVGSSYNEQFF. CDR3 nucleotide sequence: TGTGCCAGCAGCGTAGTAGGGAGCTCCTACAATGAGCAGTTCTTC.

CDR3 nucleotides: TGTGCCAGCAGCCCCCTCGGGGGGGCATCAGGGGCCAACGTCCTGACTTTC. It is translated as CASSPLGGASGANVLTF. The chain uses TRBV5-6 and TRBJ2-6; 8 bases line up with TRBD2. The CDR3 runs to 17 residues. CDR1 is SGHDT, CDR2 YYEEEE, per germline. The junction had 10 bases not matched to a gene; V was cut back by 4 bases and J by 4 bases.

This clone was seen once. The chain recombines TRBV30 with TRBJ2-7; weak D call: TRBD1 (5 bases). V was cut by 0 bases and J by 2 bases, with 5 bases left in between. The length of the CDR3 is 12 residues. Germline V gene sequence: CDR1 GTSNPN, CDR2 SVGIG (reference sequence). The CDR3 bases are TGTGCCTGGAGTGTAGGGGCCTACGAGCAGTACTTC. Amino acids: CAWSVGAYEQYF.

CDR3 DNA: TGTGCCAGCAGCTACAGGGGGCACGGCTACAATGAGCAGTTCTTC. Protein sequence: CASSYRGHGYNEQFF. The genes are TRBV11-2 and TRBJ2-1; 9 bases fit TRBD1. V lost 4 bases, J lost 3 bases, and 4 bases stayed unmatched. The germline CDR1 and CDR2 sequences are SGHAT and FQNNGV. The CDR3 is 15 amino acids.

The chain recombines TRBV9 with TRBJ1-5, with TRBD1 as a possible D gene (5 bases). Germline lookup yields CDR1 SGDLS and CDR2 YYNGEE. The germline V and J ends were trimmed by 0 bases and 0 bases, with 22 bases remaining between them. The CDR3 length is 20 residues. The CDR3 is CASSVVSGKVVNYSNQPQHF. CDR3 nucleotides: TGTGCCAGCAGCGTAGTATCAGGGAAGGTGGTGAACTATAGCAATCAGCCCCAGCATTTT.

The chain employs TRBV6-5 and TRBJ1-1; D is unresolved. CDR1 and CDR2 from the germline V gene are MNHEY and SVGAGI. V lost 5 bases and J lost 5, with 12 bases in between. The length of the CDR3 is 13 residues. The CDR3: CASSPTSVTEAFF. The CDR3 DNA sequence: TGTGCCAGCAGTCCTACGTCGGTTACTGAAGCTTTCTTT.

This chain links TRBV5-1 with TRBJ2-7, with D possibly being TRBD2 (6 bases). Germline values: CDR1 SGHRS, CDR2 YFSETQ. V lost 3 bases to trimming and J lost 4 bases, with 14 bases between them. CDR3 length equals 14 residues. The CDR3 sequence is CASSSSDGGYEQYF. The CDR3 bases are TGCGCCAGCAGCTCTAGCGACGGAGGATACGAGCAGTACTTC.

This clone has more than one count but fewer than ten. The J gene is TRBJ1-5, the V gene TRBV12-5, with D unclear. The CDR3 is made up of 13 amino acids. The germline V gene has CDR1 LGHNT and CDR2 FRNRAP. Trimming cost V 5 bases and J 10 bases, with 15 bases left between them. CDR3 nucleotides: TGTGCTAGTGGTCCGACCGGTGGAGATCCCCAGCATTTT. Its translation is CASGPTGGDPQHF.

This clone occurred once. CDR3 residues: CAWSVLLMNSPLHF. CDR3 coding DNA: TGTGCCTGGAGTGTACTACTGATGAATTCACCCCTCCACTTT. This chain uses TRBV30 with TRBJ1-6; D remains ambiguous. From germline, CDR1 is GTSNPN and CDR2 SVGIG (reference sequence). Trimming cost V 0 bases and J 7 bases, with 10 bases left between them. The CDR3 has 14 amino acids.

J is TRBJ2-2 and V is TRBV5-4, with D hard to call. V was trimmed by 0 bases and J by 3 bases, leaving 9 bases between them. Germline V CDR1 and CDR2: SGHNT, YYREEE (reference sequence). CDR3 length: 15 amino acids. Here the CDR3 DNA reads TGTGCCAGCAGCTTGGCCTTAGAGGACACCGGGGAGCTGTTTTTT. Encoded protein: CASSLALEDTGELFF.

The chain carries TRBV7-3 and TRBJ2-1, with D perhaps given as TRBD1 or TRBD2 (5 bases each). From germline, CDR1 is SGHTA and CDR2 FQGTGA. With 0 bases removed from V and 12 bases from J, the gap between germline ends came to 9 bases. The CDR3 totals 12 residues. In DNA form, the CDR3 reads TGTGCCAGCAGCTTAACTGATGGGGGGCAGTTCTTC. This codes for CASSLTDGGQFF.

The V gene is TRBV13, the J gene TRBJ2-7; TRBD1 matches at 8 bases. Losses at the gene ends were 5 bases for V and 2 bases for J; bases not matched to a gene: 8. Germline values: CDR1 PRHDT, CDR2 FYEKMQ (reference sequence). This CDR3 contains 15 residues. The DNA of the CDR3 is TGTGCCAGCAGCACCCGGGACAGGATAACCTACGAGCAGTACTTC. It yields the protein CASSTRDRITYEQYF.

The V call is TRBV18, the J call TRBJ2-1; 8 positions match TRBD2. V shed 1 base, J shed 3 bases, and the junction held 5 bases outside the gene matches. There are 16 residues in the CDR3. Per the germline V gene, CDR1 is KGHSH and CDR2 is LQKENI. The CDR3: CASSPRISGVYNEQFF. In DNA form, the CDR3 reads TGTGCCAGCTCACCACGGATTAGCGGGGTCTACAATGAGCAGTTCTTC.

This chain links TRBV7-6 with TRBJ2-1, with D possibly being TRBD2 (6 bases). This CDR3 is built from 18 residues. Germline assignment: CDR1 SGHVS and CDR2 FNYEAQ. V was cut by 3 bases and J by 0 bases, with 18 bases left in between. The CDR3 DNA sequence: TGTGCCAGCAGCTTTCCCTCCGGGACTGGGAGCTCCTACAATGAGCAGTTCTTC. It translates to CASSFPSGTGSSYNEQFF.

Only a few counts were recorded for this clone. The CDR3 loop reads CASRRQRFYEQYF. In DNA, the CDR3 is TGTGCCAGCAGACGTCAGAGGTTCTACGAGCAGTACTTC. This rearrangement joins TRBV5-6 to TRBJ2-7; D call uncertain. This CDR3 is 13 amino acids long. Germline-derived CDR1 and CDR2 are SGHDT and YYEEEE. V lost 5 bases to trimming and J lost 3 bases, with 12 bases between them.

The DNA of the CDR3 is TGTGCCAGCAGTTTATTTGGGGAATATCAGCCCCAGCATTTT. Translating it yields CASSLFGEYQPQHF. The chain has TRBV27 and TRBJ1-5; D remains unclear. V dropped 1 base and J dropped 5 bases, with 9 bases sitting between them. This CDR3 spans 14 amino acids. Germline CDR1 reads MNHEY; CDR2 reads SMNVEV (reference sequence).

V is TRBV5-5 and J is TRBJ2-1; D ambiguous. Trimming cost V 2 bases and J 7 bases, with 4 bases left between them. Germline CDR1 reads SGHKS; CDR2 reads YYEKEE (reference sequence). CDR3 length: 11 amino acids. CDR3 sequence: CASSFLNEQFF. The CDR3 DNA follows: TGTGCCAGCAGCTTCTTAAATGAGCAGTTCTTC.